Below are 7 T cell receptor beta chains sequenced from a single sample in a study of T cell responses to AZD1222 COVID-19 vaccine. The repertoire was sequenced with immunoSEQ multiplex PCR; TCRdb's copy has only in-frame clones and lacks some. The data show about 92,000 clones, approximately 90% seen once. This sample comprised peripheral blood, obtained on day 0 of AZD1222 vaccination. The receptors derive from an adult in good health.

The chain couples TRBV7-9 to TRBJ2-7, with 11 bases fitting TRBD1. Germline CDR1 and CDR2: SEHNR and FQNEAQ (reference sequence). The CDR3 runs to 14 residues. V gave up 2 bases and J gave up 7 bases; unmatched junction bases: 4. CDR3 sequence: CASSLRTGGGEQYF. CDR3 in DNA: TGTGCCAGCAGCTTAAGGACAGGGGGCGGGGAGCAGTACTTC.

The V call is TRBV19, the J call TRBJ2-7; TRBD1 aligns across 7 bases. V gave up 2 bases and J gave up 0 bases; unmatched junction bases: 7. Germline CDR1 reads LNHDA; CDR2 reads SQIVND (reference sequence). The CDR3 sequence is 16 residues long. The CDR3 reads CASSISPGQLSYEQYF. The CDR3 DNA sequence: TGTGCCAGTAGTATATCCCCGGGACAGCTCTCCTACGAGCAGTACTTC.

The V and J genes are TRBV6-5 and TRBJ1-2, with no clear D. The CDR3 consists of 11 residues. The V end lost 3 bases, the J end lost 7 bases, and 6 bases lay between the germline ends. The germline V gene has CDR1 MNHEY and CDR2 SVGAGI. The CDR3, as DNA: TGTGCCAGCAGTTATAGTGCTGGCTACACCTTC. Its translation is CASSYSAGYTF.

As regards this clone: Other DNA sequences in the sample encode the same CDR3. The rearrangement links TRBV4-3 to TRBJ1-4; tentative D call: TRBD1 (5 bases). Germline V gene sequence: CDR1 LGHNA, CDR2 YSLEER. V dropped 3 bases and J dropped 7 bases, with 15 bases sitting between them. The CDR3 totals 15 residues. CDR3 in amino acids: CASSQRSGQGEKLFF. In DNA form, the CDR3 reads TGCGCCAGCAGCCAGAGATCGGGGCAGGGTGAAAAACTGTTTTTT.

The V call is TRBV23-1, the J call TRBJ1-4; TRBD1 agrees at 7 bases. TRBV23-1 is reported as an ORF; its role is uncertain. The V gene end was trimmed by 3 bases and the J gene end by 4 bases; junction bases not matched to a gene: 20. CDR3 size: 20 residues. Here the CDR3 DNA reads TGCGCCAGCAGTCACCGAGCACCTCACGGGGACAGCCTCATTAATGAAAAACTGTTTTTT. Its translation: CASSHRAPHGDSLINEKLFF.

The gene calls are TRBV6-5 and TRBJ2-7; D not certain. The CDR3 contains 11 residues. Trimming left V 5 bases short and J 4 bases short, with 6 bases between. Germline lookup yields CDR1 MNHEY and CDR2 SVGAGI. CDR3 coding DNA: TGTGCCAGCAGTAACACATACGAGCAGTACTTC. Amino acids: CASSNTYEQYF.

The CDR3 loop is CASGTGHGGISPLHF. CDR3 bases: TGTGCTAGTGGGACAGGCCATGGGGGAATTTCACCCCTCCACTTT. The J gene is TRBJ1-6, the V gene TRBV12-5; a possible D gene is TRBD1 (6 bases). The CDR3 runs 15 residues. The V and J ends lost 6 bases and 9 bases respectively, with 18 bases between them. CDR1 LGHNT and CDR2 FRNRAP come from the germline V gene.